The clone carrying this T cell receptor beta chain was recorded at least ten times. The source of the sample is a study of T-cell reconstitution after alpha-beta-depleted transplantation in children. CDR3 length: 10 residues. Germline V gene data show CDR1 as DFQATT and CDR2 as SNEGSKA (reference sequence). This sample's TCRbeta library carried unique molecular identifier barcodes. Via MiXCR, TCRdb re-called the PCR reads, giving one row per CDR3 protein. Among approximately 190,000 distinct CDR3 sequences, roughly 6% were seen once, and the ten largest hold 4.5%. This chain links TRBV20-1 with TRBJ2-1, with 9 bases that match TRBD2. The receptor was derived from a girl under three years old with combined immunodeficiency, due to receive a stem cell transplant. The sample here was PBMCs, taken before TCRalphabeta/CD19-depleted stem cell transplant. CDR3 coding DNA: TGCCTTAGCGGGAGCAATGAGCAGTTCTTC. This sequence encodes CLSGSNEQFF.